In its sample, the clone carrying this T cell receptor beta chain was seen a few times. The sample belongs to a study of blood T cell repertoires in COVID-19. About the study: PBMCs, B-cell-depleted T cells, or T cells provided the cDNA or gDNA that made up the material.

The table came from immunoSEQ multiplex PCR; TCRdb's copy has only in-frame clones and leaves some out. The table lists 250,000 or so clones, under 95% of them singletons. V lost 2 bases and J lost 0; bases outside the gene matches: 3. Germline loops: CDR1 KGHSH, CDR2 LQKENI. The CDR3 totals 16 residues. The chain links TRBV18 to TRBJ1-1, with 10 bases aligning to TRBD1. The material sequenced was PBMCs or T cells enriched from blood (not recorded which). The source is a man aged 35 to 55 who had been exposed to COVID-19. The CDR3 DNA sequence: TGTGCCAGCTCACCAGTGACAGGGGGCCTGAACACTGAAGCTTTCTTT. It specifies CASSPVTGGLNTEAFF.